This TCR beta chain was found in a study of T-cell memory formation after mild COVID-19. UMIs and sample barcodes were carried by the TCR alpha and TCR beta cDNA libraries that 5'RACE produced using constant-segment primers. TCRdb used MiXCR to reprocess the 5' RACE reads, holding one entry per CDR3 protein. This sample has over 350,000 distinct CDR3 sequences, with about a sixth found just once. Trimming took off 3 bases at V and 11 bases at J, with 14 bases between the two ends. The CDR3 contains 14 residues. CDR1 is ENHRY, CDR2 SYGVKD, per germline. The table lists this clonotype with a few counts. The antigen remains unidentified. Study observations and caveats: Mainly CM and EM harbored the contracting CD4+ clones; mainly EMRA harbored the CD8+ ones. The pre-infection memory compartment contained some responding clones, suggesting cross-reactive memory joined. Clones that contracted from day 15 to 85 had balanced CD4/CD8; later expanders were CD4+ biased.

The source of this sequence is a man aged 18 to 30 who had mild COVID-19 (a few samples of this study predate the infection). Cell type and time point are not known. The J gene is TRBJ1-6, the V gene TRBV10-3; no reliable D call. The sample taken for sequencing was PBMCs or a T cell subset sorted from them (not recorded which). The CDR3 here is CAISDSAETTPLHF. The DNA for the CDR3 is TGTGCCATCAGTGATTCGGCCGAAACCACACCCCTCCACTTT.